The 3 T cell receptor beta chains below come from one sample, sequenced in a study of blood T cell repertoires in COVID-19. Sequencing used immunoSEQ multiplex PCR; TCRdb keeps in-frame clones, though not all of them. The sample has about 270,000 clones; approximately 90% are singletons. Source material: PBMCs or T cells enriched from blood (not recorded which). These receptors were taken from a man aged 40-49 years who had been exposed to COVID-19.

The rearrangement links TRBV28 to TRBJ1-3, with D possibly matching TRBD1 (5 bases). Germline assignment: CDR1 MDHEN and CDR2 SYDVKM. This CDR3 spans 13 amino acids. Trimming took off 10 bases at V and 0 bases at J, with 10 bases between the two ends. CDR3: CATRGDSGNTIYF. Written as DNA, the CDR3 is TGTGCCACCCGGGGGGACTCTGGAAACACCATATATTTT.

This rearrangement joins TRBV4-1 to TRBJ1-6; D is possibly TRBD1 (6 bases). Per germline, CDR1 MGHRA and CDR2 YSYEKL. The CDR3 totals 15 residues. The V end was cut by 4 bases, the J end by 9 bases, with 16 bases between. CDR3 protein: CASSPQGHVGSPLHF. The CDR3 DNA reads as TGCGCCAGCAGCCCTCAGGGGCATGTGGGTTCACCCCTCCACTTT.

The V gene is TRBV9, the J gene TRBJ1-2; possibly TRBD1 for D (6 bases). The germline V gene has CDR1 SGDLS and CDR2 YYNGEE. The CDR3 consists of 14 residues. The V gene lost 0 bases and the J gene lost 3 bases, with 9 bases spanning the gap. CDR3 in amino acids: CASSVGYRDYGYTF. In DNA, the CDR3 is TGTGCCAGCAGCGTAGGGTACAGGGACTATGGCTACACCTTC.